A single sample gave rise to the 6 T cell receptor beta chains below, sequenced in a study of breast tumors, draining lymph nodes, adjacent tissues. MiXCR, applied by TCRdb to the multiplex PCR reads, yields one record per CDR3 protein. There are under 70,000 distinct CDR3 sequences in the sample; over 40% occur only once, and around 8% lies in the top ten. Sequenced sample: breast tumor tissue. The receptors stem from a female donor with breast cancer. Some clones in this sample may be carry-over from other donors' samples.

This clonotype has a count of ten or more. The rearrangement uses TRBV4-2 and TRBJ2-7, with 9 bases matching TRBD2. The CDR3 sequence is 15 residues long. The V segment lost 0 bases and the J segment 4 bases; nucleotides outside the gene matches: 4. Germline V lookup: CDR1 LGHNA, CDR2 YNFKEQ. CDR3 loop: CASSQDSTSGYEQYF. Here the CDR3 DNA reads TGTGCCAGCAGCCAAGATAGCACTAGCGGGTACGAGCAGTACTTC.

Here the CDR3 reads CASSGLGVLYGYTF. The DNA of the CDR3 is TGTGCCAGCAGTGGACTCGGAGTTTTGTATGGCTACACCTTC. V gene TRBV2 combines with J gene TRBJ1-2; unclear D gene. The CDR3 runs 14 residues. V lost 4 bases and J lost 5, with 14 bases in between. Germline V lookup: CDR1 SNHLY, CDR2 FYNNEI.

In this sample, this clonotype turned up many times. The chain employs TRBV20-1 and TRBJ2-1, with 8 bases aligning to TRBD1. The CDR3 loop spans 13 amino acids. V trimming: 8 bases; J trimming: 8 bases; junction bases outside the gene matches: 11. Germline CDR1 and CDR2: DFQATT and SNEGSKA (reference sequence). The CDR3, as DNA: TGCAGTTCAAGGACAGGGTCGGACCATGAGCAGTTCTTC. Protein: CSSRTGSDHEQFF.

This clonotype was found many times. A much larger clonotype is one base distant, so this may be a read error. CDR3 bases: TGTGCCAGCAGCTCGGAGGGACGGCCCTACGAGCAGTACTTC. As protein: CASSSEGRPYEQYF. The chain joins TRBV11-1 to TRBJ2-7, with a tentative D call TRBD2 (6 bases). The germline gives CDR1 SGHAT, CDR2 FQDESV (reference sequence). V lost 4 bases and J 2 bases, leaving 12 bases between the germline ends. The CDR3 loop spans 14 amino acids.

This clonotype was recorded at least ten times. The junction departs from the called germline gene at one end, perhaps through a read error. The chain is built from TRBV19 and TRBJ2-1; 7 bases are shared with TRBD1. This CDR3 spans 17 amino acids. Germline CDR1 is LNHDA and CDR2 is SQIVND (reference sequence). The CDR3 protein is CASSILRGQGTYNEQFF. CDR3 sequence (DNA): TGTGCCAGCAGTATCCTGAGGGGGCAGGGTACCTACAATGAGCAGTTCTTC.

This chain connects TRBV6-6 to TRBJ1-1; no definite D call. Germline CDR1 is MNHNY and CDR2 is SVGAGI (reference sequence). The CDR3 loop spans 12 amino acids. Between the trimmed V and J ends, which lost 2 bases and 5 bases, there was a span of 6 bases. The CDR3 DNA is TGTGCCAGCAGTTACGACGGTACTGAAGCTTTCTTT. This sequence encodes CASSYDGTEAFF.